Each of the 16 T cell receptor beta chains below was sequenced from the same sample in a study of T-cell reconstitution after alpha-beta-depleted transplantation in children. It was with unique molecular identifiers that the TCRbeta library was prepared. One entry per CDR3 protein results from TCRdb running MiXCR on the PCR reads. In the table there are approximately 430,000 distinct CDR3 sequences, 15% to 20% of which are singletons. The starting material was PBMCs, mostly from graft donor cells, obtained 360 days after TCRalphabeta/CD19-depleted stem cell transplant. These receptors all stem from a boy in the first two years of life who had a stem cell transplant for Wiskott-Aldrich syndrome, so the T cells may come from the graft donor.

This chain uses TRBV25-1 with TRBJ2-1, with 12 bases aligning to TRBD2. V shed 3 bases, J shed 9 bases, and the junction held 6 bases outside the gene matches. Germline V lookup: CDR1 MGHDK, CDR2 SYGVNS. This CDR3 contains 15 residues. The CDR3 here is CASSDASGRAGEQFF. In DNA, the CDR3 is TGTGCCAGCAGTGATGCTAGCGGGAGGGCAGGTGAGCAGTTCTTC.

Here the CDR3 DNA reads TGTGCCACCAGCAGAGATAGGTGGACAGAGGCTAACTATGGCTACACCTTC. Its translation is CATSRDRWTEANYGYTF. V is TRBV15 and J is TRBJ1-2; a possible D gene is TRBD1 (6 bases). Germline assignment: CDR1 LNHNV and CDR2 YYDKDF (reference sequence). V dropped 0 bases and J dropped 0 bases, with 14 bases sitting between them. This CDR3 has 17 residues. Filled out from reference TRBV15 and TRBJ1-2, the complete variable domain reads DAMVIQNPRYQVTQFGKPVTLSCSQTLNHNVMYWYQQKSSQAPKLLFHYYDKDFNNEADTPDNFQSRRPNTSFCFLDIRSPGLGDTAMYLCATSRDRWTEANYGYTFGSGTRLTVV.

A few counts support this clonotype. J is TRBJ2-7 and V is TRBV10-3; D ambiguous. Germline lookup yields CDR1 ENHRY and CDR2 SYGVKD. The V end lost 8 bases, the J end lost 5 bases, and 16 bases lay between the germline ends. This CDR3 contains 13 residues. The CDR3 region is CAIGSLSLDEQYF. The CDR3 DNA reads TGTGCCATCGGGTCTCTGTCTTTAGACGAGCAGTACTTC.

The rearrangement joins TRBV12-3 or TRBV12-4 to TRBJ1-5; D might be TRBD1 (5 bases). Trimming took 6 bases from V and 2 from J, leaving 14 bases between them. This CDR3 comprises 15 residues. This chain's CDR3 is CASSLGTWGNQPQHF. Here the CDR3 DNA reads TGTGCCAGCAGCCTGGGGACCTGGGGCAATCAGCCCCAGCATTTT.

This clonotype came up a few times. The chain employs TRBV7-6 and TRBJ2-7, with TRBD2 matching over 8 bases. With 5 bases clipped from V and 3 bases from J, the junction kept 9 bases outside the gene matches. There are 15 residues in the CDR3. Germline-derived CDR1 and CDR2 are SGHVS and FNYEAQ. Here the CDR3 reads CASSDLSGRGYEQYF. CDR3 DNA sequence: TGTGCCAGCAGCGATCTAAGCGGGAGAGGCTACGAGCAGTACTTC. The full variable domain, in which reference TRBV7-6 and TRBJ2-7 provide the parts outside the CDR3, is GAGVSQSPRYKVTKRGQDVALRCDPISGHVSLYWYRQALGQGPEFLTYFNYEAQQDKSGLPNDRFSAERPEGSISTLTIQRTEQRDSAMYRCASSDLSGRGYEQYFGPGTRLTVT.

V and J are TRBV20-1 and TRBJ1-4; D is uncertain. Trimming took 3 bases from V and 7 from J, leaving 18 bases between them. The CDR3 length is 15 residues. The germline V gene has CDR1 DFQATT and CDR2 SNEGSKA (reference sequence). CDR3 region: CSASEDGFLSEKLFF. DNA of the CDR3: TGCAGTGCTAGTGAGGACGGATTTCTTAGTGAAAAACTGTTTTTT.

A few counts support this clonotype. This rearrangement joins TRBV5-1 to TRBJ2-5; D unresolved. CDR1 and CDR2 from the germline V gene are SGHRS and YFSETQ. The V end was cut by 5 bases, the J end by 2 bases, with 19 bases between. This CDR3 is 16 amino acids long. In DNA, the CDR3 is TGCGCCAGCAGTTCCTTACCCAGAAGCTCACAAGAGACCCAGTACTTC. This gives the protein CASSSLPRSSQETQYF. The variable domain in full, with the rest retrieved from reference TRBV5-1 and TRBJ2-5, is KAGVTQTPRYLIKTRGQQVTLSCSPISGHRSVSWYQQTPGQGLQFLFEYFSETQRNKGNFPGRFSGRQFSNSRSEMNVSTLELGDSALYLCASSSLPRSSQETQYFGPGTRLLVL.

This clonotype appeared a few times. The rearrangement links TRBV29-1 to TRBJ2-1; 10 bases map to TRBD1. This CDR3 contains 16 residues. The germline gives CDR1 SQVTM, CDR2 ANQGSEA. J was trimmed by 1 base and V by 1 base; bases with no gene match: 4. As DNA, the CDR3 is TGCAGCGTTGAAGGTAGACAGGGGGCATCCTACAATGAGCAGTTCTTC. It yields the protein CSVEGRQGASYNEQFF.

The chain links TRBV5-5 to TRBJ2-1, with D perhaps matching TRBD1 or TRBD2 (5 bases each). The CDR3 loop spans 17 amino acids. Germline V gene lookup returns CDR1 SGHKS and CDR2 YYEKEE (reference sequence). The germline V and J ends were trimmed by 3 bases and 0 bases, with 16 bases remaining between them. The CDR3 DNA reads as TGTGCCAGCAGCTCCTTTGTGGGGGATTCCTCCTACAATGAGCAGTTCTTC. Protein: CASSSFVGDSSYNEQFF. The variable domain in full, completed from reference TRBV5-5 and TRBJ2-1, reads DAGVTQSPTHLIKTRGQQVTLRCSPISGHKSVSWYQQVLGQGPQFIFQYYEKEERGRGNFPDRFSARQFPNYSSELNVNALLLGDSALYLCASSSFVGDSSYNEQFFGPGTRLTVL.

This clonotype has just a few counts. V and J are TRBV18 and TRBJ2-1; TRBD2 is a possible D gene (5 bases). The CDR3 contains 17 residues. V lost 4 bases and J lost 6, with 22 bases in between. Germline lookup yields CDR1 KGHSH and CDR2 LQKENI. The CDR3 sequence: CASSQLPTSQTGNEQFF. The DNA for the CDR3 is TGTGCCAGCTCACAGCTCCCCACTAGTCAAACCGGCAATGAGCAGTTCTTC.

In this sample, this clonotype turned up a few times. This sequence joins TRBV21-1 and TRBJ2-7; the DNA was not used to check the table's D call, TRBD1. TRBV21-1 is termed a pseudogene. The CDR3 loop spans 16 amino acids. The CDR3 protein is CASSTPSGLPCYEQYF. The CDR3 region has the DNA TGTGCCAGCAGCACGCCTTCAGGCTTGCCCTGTTACGAGCAGTACTTC.

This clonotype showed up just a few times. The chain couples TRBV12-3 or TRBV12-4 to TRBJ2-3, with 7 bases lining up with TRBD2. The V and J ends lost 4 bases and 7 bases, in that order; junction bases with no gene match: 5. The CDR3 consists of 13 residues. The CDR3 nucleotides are TGTGCCAGCAGTTCAAGCGGGAAGAATACGCAGTATTTT. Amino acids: CASSSSGKNTQYF.

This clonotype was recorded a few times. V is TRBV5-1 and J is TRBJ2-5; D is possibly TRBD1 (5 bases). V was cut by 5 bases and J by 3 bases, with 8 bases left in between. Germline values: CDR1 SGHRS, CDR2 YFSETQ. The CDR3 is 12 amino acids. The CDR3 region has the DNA TGCGCCAGCAGAATAGGGGAAGAGACCCAGTACTTC. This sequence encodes CASRIGEETQYF.

CDR3 DNA sequence: TGTGCCAGCAGCTTAACCATAAACAGGGAGGAAGCTGAAGCTTTCTTT. It codes for CASSLTINREEAEAFF. The rearrangement links TRBV7-9 to TRBJ1-1, with D perhaps matching TRBD1 (6 bases). The CDR3 is 16 residues long. The V gene lost 2 bases and the J gene lost 6 bases, with 19 bases spanning the gap. CDR1 SEHNR and CDR2 FQNEAQ come from the germline V gene (reference sequence).

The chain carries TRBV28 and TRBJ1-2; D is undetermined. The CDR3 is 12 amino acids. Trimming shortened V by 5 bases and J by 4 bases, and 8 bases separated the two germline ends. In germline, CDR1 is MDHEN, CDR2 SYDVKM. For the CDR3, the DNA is TGTGCCAGCAGTGGACCCCGCTATGGCTACACCTTC. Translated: CASSGPRYGYTF.

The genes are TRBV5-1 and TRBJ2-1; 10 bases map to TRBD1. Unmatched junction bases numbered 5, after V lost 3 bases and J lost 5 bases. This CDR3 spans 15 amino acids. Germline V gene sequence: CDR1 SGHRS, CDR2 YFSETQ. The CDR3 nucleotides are TGCGCCAGCAGCTCCGGGACAGGGGCCCACAATGAGCAGTTCTTC. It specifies CASSSGTGAHNEQFF.